The clone carrying this TCR beta chain has a count of ten or more. Its antigen is not known. CDR1 and CDR2 from the germline V gene are SGHTA and FQGNSA. CDR3 length equals 13 residues. The V gene lost 6 bases and the J gene lost 2 bases, with 11 bases spanning the gap. The entry originates in a study of blood T cells in healthy people across ages. Study background: About one barcoded TCR beta cDNA was captured per two T cells.

PCR was performed a second time for about 7 to 12 cycles using a sample-barcoded 5' primer and a J-beta primer mix. MiXCR, run by TCRdb on the 5' RACE reads, gives a single entry per CDR3 protein. This sample yields 630,000 or so distinct CDR3 sequences, of which 25% to 35% are seen a single time; more than 15% belongs to the top ten. Per sample, no less than 6 micrograms of total RNA were extracted. The study, taken as a whole, reports: Naive CD4+ cells and diversity were both higher in long-lived donors than in aged donors. Measured against age, TCR beta diversity per million T cells decreased in a roughly linear manner.

Sequencing input: blood. V usage is TRBV7-2 and J usage is TRBJ2-7; a weak D match, TRBD1 (5 bases). This clonotype was sampled from a woman of 80 years or more in good health. The CDR3, as DNA: TGTGCCAGCAGGTATCAGGGAACCTACGAGCAGTACTTC. This sequence encodes CASRYQGTYEQYF.